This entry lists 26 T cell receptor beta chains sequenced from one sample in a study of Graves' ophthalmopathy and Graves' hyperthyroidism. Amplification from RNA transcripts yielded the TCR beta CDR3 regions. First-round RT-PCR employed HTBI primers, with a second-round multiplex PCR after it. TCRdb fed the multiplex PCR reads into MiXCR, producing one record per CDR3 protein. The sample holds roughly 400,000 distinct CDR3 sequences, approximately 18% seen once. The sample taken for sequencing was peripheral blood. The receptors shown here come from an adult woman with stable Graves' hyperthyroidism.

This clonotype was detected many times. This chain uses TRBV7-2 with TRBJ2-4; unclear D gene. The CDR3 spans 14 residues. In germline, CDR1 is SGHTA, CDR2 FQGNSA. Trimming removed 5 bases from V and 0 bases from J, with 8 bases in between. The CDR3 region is CASSIDIAKNIQYF. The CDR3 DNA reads TGTGCCAGCAGCATCGATATAGCCAAAAACATTCAGTACTTC.

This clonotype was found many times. Here the CDR3 reads CASSLDEGLTGYTF. In nucleotides, the CDR3 is TGTGCCAGCAGCTTAGATGAGGGATTGACTGGCTACACCTTC. The V and J genes are TRBV7-2 and TRBJ1-2; D is undetermined. V lost 1 base and J lost 7, with 13 bases in between. CDR3 length: 14 amino acids. Germline CDR1 SGHTA, CDR2 FQGNSA.

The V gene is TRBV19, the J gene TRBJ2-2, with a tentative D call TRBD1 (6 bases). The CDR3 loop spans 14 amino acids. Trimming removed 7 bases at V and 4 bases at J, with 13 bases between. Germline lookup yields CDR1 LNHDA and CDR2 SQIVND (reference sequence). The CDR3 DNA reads TGTGCCAGTAAGAGCCGAGGGGGCACCGGGGAGCTGTTTTTT. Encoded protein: CASKSRGGTGELFF.

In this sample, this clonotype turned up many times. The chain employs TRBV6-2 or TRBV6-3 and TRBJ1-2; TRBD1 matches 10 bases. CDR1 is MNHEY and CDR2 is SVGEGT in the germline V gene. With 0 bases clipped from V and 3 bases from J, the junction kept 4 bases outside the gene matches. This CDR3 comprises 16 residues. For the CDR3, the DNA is TGTGCCAGCAGTTACTCCCGGACAGGGGGTTACTATGGCTACACCTTC. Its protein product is CASSYSRTGGYYGYTF.

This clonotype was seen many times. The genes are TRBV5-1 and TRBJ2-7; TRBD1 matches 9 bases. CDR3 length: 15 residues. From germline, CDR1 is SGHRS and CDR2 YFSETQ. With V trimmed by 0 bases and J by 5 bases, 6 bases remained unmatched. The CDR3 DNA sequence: TGCGCCAGCAGCTTGGAGGGACAGGGAAACCACGAGCAGTACTTC. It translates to CASSLEGQGNHEQYF.

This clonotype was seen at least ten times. In DNA, the CDR3 is TGTGCCTGGGATAGCGGGAGGGCCTGGGAGCAGTACTTC. Protein: CAWDSGRAWEQYF. The V call is TRBV30, the J call TRBJ2-7; 11 positions match TRBD2. The germline V gene encodes CDR1 GTSNPN and CDR2 SVGIG (reference sequence). The CDR3 loop spans 13 amino acids. Trimming took 5 bases from V and 7 from J; bases not matched to a gene: 7.

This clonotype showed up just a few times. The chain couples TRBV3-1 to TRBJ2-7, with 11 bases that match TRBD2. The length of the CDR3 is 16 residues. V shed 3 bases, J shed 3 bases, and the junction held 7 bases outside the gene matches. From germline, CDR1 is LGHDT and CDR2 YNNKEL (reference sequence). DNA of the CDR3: TGTGCCAGCAGCCACAGTCTAGCGGGAGGAAGCTACGAGCAGTACTTC. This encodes CASSHSLAGGSYEQYF.

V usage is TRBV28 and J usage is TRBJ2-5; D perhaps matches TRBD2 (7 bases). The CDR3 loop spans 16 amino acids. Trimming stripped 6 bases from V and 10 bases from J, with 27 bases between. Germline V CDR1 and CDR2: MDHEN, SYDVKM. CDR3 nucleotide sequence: TGTGCCAGCAGGGGTGTGTGGGGGGGCGGCTTCGGGAGCCAGTACTTC. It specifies CASRGVWGGGFGSQYF.

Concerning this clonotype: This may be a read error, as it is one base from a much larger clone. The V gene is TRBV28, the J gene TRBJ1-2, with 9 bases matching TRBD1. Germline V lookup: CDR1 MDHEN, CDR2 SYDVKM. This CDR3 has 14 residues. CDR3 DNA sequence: TGTGTCAGCAGCCCCGGGACAGGGAGCTATGGCTACACCTTC. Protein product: CVSSPGTGSYGYTF.

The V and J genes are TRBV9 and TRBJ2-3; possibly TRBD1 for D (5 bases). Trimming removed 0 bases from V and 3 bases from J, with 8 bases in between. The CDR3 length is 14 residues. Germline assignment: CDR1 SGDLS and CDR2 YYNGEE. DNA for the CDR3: TGTGCCAGCAGCGTAGCTCAGGGAACAGATACGCAGTATTTT. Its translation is CASSVAQGTDTQYF.

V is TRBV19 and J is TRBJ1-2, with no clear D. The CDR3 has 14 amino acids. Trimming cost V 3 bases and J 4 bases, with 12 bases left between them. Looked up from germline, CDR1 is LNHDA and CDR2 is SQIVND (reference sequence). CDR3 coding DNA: TGTGCCAGTAGTATCCCGGGGAAAGGCTATGGCTACACCTTC. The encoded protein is CASSIPGKGYGYTF.

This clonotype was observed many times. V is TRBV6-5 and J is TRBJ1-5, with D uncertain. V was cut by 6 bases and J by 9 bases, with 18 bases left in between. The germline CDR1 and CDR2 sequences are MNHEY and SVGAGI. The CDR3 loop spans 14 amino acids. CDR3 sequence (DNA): TGTGCCAGCAGGATCACAGAAAGTGGATGGCCCCAGCATTTT. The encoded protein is CASRITESGWPQHF.

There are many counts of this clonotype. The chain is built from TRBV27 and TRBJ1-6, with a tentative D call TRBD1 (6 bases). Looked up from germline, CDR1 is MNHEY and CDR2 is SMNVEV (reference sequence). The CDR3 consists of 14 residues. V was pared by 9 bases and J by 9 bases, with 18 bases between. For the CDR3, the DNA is TGTGCCAGTCGCAGGGGCCAAGGTGGTTCACCCCTCCACTTT. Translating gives CASRRGQGGSPLHF.

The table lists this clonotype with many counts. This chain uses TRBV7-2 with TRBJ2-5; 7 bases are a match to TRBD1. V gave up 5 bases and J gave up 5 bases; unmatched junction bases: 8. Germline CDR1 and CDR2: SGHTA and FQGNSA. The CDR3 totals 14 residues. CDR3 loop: CASSVRGISETQYF. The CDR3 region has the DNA TGTGCCAGCAGCGTCAGGGGGATAAGTGAGACCCAGTACTTC.

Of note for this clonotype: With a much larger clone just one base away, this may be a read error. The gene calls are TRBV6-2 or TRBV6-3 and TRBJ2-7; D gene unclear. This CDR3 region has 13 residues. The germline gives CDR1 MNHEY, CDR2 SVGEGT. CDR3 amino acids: CASSPSSFYEHYF. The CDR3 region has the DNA TGTGCCAGCAGCCCGTCATCTTTCTACGAGCATTACTTC.

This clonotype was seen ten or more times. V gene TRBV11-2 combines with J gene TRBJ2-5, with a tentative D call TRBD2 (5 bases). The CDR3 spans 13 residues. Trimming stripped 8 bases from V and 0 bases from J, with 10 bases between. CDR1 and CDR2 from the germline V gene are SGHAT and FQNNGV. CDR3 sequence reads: CASGKRNQETQYF. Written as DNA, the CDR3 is TGTGCCAGCGGAAAGCGGAACCAAGAGACCCAGTACTTC.

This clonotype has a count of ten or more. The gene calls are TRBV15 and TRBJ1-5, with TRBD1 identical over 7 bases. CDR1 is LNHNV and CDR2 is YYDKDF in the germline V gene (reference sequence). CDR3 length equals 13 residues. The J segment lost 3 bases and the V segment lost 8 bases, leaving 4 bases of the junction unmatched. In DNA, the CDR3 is TGTGCCACCTCGGGGACAGACAATCAGCCCCAGCATTTT. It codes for CATSGTDNQPQHF.

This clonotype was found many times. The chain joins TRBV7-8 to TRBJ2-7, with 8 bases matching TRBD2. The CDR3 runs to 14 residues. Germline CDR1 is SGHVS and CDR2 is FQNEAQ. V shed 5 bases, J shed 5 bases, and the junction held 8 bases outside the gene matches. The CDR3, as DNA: TGTGCCAGCAGCCCCACACTAGCGGAGGACGAGCAGTACTTC. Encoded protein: CASSPTLAEDEQYF.

The CDR3 sequence: CASSQSRGGAALEAFF. CDR3 DNA sequence: TGCGCCAGCAGCCAATCCCGGGGTGGGGCTGCTTTAGAAGCTTTCTTT. This chain joins TRBV4-1 and TRBJ1-1, with TRBD1 as a possible D gene (5 bases). This CDR3 spans 16 amino acids. Germline CDR1 and CDR2: MGHRA and YSYEKL. V was pared by 2 bases and J by 8 bases, with 21 bases between.

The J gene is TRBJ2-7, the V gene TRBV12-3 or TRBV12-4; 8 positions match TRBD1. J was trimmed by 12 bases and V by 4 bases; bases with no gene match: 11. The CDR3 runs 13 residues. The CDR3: CASSYALDRDRYF. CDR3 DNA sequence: TGTGCCAGCAGTTACGCTCTGGACAGGGATCGGTACTTC.

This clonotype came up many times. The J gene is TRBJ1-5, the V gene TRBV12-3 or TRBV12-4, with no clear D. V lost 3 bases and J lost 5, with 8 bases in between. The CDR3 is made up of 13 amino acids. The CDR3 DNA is TGTGCCAGCAGTTTTAAGTTAGATCAGCCCCAGCATTTT. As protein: CASSFKLDQPQHF.

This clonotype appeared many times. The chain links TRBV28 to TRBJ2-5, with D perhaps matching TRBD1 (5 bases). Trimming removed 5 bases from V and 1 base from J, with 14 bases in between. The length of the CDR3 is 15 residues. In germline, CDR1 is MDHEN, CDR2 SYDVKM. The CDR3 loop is CASSRARGFQETQYF. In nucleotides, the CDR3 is TGTGCCAGCAGTCGGGCTAGGGGATTCCAAGAGACCCAGTACTTC.

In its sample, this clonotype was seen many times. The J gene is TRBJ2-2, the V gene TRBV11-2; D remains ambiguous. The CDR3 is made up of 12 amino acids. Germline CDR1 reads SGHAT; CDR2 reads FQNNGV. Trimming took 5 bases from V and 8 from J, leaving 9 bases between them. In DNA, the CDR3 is TGTGCCAGCAGCCATGCGAGTGGGGAGCTGTTTTTT. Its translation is CASSHASGELFF.

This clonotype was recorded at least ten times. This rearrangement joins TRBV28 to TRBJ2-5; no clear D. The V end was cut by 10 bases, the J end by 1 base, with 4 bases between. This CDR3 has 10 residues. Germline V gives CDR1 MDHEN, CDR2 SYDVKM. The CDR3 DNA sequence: TGTGCCACGACCCAAGAGACCCAGTACTTC. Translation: CATTQETQYF.

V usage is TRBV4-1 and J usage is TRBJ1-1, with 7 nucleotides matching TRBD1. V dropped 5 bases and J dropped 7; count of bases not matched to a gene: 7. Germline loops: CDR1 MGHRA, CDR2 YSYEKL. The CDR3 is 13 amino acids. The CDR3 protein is CASSYRGAGEAFF. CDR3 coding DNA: TGCGCCAGCAGCTACAGGGGAGCGGGTGAAGCTTTCTTT.

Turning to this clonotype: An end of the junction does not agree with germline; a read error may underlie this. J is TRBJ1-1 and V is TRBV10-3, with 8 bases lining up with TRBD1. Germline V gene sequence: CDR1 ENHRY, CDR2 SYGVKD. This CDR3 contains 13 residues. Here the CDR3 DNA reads TGTGCCTTCAGTCTAAAGACAGGGGACGAAGCTTTCTTT. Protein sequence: CAFSLKTGDEAFF.